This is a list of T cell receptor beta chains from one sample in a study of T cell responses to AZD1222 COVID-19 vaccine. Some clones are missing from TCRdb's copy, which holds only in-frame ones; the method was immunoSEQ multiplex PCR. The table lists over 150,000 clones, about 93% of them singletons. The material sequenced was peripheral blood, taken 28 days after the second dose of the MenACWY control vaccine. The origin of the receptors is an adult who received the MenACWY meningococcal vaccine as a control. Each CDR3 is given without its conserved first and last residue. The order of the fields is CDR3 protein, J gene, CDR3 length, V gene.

CDR3: AWSVPDPTGGEPHNSPLH; J: TRBJ1-6; length: 18; V: TRBV30
CDR3: ASRGDGRETQY; J: TRBJ2-5; length: 11; V: TRBV2
CDR3: ASTPGKGYEQY; J: TRBJ2-7; length: 11; V: TRBV2
CDR3: ASSFRGASRGNEQF; J: TRBJ2-1; length: 14; V: TRBV5-1
CDR3: ASSPSSEKLF; J: TRBJ1-4; length: 10; V: TRBV28
CDR3: ASSQDIGPRY; J: TRBJ1-2; length: 10; V: TRBV4-1
CDR3: ASSPAPMNTEAF; J: TRBJ1-1; length: 12; V: TRBV9
CDR3: ASSLTGGNEKLF; J: TRBJ1-4; length: 12; V: TRBV19
CDR3: ASSQDWKQGLDYGYT; J: TRBJ1-2; length: 15; V: TRBV4-2
CDR3: ASSLGGYGYT; J: TRBJ1-2; length: 10; V: TRBV5-1
CDR3: ASSIAGGRIRTDTQY; J: TRBJ2-3; length: 15; V: TRBV18
CDR3: ASSAGVPNTEAF; J: TRBJ1-1; length: 12; V: TRBV3-1/TRBV3-2
CDR3: ASSEVFLSNQPQH; J: TRBJ1-5; length: 13; V: TRBV6-1
CDR3: ASSSRDRGPNSPLH; J: TRBJ1-6; length: 14; V: TRBV2
CDR3: ASSLDRAGNTIY; J: TRBJ1-3; length: 12; V: TRBV11-1
CDR3: ASILGGSLAQNTQY; J: TRBJ2-3; length: 14; V: TRBV2
CDR3: ASSQAFSSTDTQY; J: TRBJ2-3; length: 13; V: TRBV4-2
CDR3: ASSFYRGRVNTEAF; J: TRBJ1-1; length: 14; V: TRBV11-2
CDR3: ASSLWETGNTIY; J: TRBJ1-3; length: 12; V: TRBV7-2
CDR3: ASSQVSKSGELF; J: TRBJ2-2; length: 12; V: TRBV3-1/TRBV3-2
CDR3: ASSAAGATYEQY; J: TRBJ2-7; length: 12; V: TRBV11-2
CDR3: ASSVDRVGNSPLH; J: TRBJ1-6; length: 13; V: TRBV9
CDR3: ASRQLMNTEAF; J: TRBJ1-1; length: 11; V: TRBV7-9
CDR3: ASSLGGGSSYEQY; J: TRBJ2-7; length: 13; V: TRBV7-2
CDR3: AIRDRTGGGSGYT; J: TRBJ1-2; length: 13; V: TRBV10-3
CDR3: ASSLERGPYNSPLH; J: TRBJ1-6; length: 14; V: TRBV7-9
CDR3: ASSRGENQPQH; J: TRBJ1-5; length: 11; V: TRBV2
CDR3: AWSQRNQPQH; J: TRBJ1-5; length: 10; V: TRBV30
CDR3: ASSPSVLGSYNEQF; J: TRBJ2-1; length: 14; V: TRBV18
CDR3: ASSRTGTDNSPLH; J: TRBJ1-6; length: 13; V: TRBV6-6
CDR3: ASSLATSGGVETQY; J: TRBJ2-5; length: 14; V: TRBV5-5
CDR3: ASSFDRTNTEAF; J: TRBJ1-1; length: 12; V: TRBV27
CDR3: ASSLDGPTYEQY; J: TRBJ2-7; length: 12; V: TRBV5-6
CDR3: ASNLAGGGGELF; J: TRBJ2-2; length: 12; V: TRBV6-5
CDR3: ASSLAGNTEAF; J: TRBJ1-1; length: 11; V: TRBV7-9
CDR3: ASWTGDRPLGNTIY; J: TRBJ1-3; length: 14; V: TRBV5-1
CDR3: ASSPDSLNTEAF; J: TRBJ1-1; length: 12; V: TRBV28
CDR3: AWVIAGGTDTQY; J: TRBJ2-3; length: 12; V: TRBV30
CDR3: ASNIVGGETQY; J: TRBJ2-5; length: 11; V: TRBV5-6
CDR3: ASSMGRWNTEAF; J: TRBJ1-1; length: 12; V: TRBV19